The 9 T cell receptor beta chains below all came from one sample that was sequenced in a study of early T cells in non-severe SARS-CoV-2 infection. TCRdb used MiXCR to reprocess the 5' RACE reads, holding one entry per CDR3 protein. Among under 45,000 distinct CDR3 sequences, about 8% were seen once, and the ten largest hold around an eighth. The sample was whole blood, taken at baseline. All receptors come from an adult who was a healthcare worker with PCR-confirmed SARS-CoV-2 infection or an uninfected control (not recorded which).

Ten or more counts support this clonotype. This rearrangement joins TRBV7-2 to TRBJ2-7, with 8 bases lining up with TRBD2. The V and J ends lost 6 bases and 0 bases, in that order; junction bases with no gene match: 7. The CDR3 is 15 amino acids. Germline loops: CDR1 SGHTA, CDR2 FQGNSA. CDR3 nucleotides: TGTGCCAGCAGGCCTAGCGGGCTCAGCTCCTACGAGCAGTACTTC. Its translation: CASRPSGLSSYEQYF.

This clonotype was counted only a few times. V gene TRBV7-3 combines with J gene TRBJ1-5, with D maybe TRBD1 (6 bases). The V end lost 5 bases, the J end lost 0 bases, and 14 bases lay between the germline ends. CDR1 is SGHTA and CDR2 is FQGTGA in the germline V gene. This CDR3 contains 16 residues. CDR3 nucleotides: TGTGCCAGCAGCCCGATCGGGGGCGATAGCAATCAGCCCCAGCATTTT. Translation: CASSPIGGDSNQPQHF.

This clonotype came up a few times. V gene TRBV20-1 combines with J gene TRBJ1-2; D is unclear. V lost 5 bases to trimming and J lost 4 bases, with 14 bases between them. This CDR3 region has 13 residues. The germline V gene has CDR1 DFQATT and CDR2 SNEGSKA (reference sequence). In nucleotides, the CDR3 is TGCAGTGCTGAGGCAGAACCCTCCTATGGCTACACCTTC. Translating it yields CSAEAEPSYGYTF.

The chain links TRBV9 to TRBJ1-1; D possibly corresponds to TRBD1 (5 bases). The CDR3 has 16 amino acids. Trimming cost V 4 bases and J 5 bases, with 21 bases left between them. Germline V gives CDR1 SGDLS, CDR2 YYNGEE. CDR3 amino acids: CASSPPRRTGVTEAFF. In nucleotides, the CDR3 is TGTGCCAGCAGCCCCCCACGGAGAACGGGGGTTACTGAAGCTTTCTTT.

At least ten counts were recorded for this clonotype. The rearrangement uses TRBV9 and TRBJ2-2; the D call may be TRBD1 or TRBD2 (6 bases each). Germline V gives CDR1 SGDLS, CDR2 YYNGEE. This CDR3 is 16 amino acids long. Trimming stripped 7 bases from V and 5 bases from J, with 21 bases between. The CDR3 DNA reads TGTGCCAGCGGGGTCCGGGACACTGGAGGGACCGGGGAGCTGTTTTTT. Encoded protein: CASGVRDTGGTGELFF.

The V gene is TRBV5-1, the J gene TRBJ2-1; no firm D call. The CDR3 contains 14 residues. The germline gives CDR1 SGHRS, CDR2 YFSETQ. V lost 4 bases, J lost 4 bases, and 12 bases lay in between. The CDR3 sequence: CASSPDVSYNEQFF. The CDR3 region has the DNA TGCGCCAGCAGCCCGGATGTCAGTTACAATGAGCAGTTCTTC.

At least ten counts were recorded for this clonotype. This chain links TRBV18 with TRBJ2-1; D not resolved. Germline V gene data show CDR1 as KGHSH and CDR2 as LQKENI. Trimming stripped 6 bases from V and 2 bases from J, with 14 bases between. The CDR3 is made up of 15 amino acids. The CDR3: CASSPYLGPYNEQFF. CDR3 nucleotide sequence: TGTGCCAGCTCGCCCTACCTAGGGCCCTACAATGAGCAGTTCTTC.

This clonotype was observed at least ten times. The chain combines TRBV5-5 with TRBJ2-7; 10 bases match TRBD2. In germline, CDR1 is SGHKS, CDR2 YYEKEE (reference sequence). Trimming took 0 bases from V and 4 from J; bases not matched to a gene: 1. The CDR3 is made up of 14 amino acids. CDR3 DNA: TGTGCCAGCAGCTTGGGTAGCGGGGGGTACGAGCAGTACTTC. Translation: CASSLGSGGYEQYF.

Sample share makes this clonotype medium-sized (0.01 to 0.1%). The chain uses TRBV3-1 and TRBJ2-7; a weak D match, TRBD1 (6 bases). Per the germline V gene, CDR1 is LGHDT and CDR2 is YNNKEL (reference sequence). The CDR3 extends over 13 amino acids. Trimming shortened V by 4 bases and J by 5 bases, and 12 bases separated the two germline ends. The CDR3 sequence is CASSLETGHEQYF. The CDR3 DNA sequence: TGTGCCAGCAGCCTAGAGACAGGCCACGAGCAGTACTTC.